Listed here are 14 T cell receptor beta chains from one sample, sequenced in a study of blood T cell repertoires in COVID-19. Clones were read by immunoSEQ multiplex PCR, and TCRdb kept only the in-frame ones, dropping some. This table has about 210,000 clones, just under 90% appearing once. The specimen was PBMCs or T cells enriched from blood (not recorded which). The receptors derive from a man under 40 who had recovered from COVID-19.

The rearrangement uses TRBV6-5 and TRBJ2-1; no firm D call. Germline CDR1 MNHEY, CDR2 SVGAGI. Trimming left V 4 bases short and J 4 bases short, with 14 bases between. CDR3 length: 15 amino acids. The CDR3 coding sequence is TGTGCCAGCAGTTCCCTCCATATGAGTTACAATGAGCAGTTCTTC. It specifies CASSSLHMSYNEQFF.

The chain joins TRBV6-4 to TRBJ2-1; TRBD2 matches at 9 bases. CDR1 and CDR2 from the germline V gene are MRHNA and SNTAGT. The junction had 10 bases not matched to a gene; V was cut back by 5 bases and J by 8 bases. This CDR3 is built from 15 residues. DNA for the CDR3: TGTGCCAGCAGTCCTAGCGGGGATTTAGCAGATGAGCAGTTCTTC. Residues: CASSPSGDLADEQFF.

The chain has TRBV19 and TRBJ1-6, with TRBD1 identical over 7 bases. Germline values: CDR1 LNHDA, CDR2 SQIVND (reference sequence). This CDR3 spans 13 amino acids. V was pared by 5 bases and J by 10 bases, with 5 bases of the junction left unmatched. CDR3 residues: CASSRQGGSPLHF. The CDR3, as DNA: TGTGCCAGTAGTCGACAGGGCGGATCACCCCTCCACTTT.

The genes are TRBV5-1 and TRBJ1-5; the D is unclear. Germline lookup yields CDR1 SGHRS and CDR2 YFSETQ. The germline V and J ends were trimmed by 1 base and 5 bases, with 7 bases remaining between them. The CDR3 contains 13 residues. DNA of the CDR3: TGCGCCAGCAGCTTGATCCCAGATCAGCCCCAGCATTTT. Its protein product is CASSLIPDQPQHF.

This clone turned up a few times. V gene TRBV12-3 or TRBV12-4 combines with J gene TRBJ2-7, with D perhaps matching TRBD1 (6 bases). The V gene lost 6 bases and the J gene lost 7 bases, with 13 bases spanning the gap. This CDR3 spans 12 amino acids. The CDR3 DNA reads TGTGCCAGCAGATCGAGCCAGGGGGAGCAGTACTTC. Translating gives CASRSSQGEQYF.

This rearrangement joins TRBV30 to TRBJ1-1, with D uncertain. Between the trimmed V and J ends, which lost 0 bases and 4 bases, there was a span of 12 bases. The germline gives CDR1 GTSNPN, CDR2 SVGIG (reference sequence). This CDR3 is built from 14 residues. CDR3 sequence reads: CAWSVRRLSTEAFF. In DNA form, the CDR3 reads TGTGCCTGGAGTGTACGTCGGTTATCCACTGAAGCTTTCTTT. Full variable domain (missing parts from reference TRBV30 and TRBJ1-1): SQTIHQWPATLVQPVGSPLSLECTVEGTSNPNLYWYRQAAGRGLQLLFYSVGIGQISSEVPQNLSASRPQDRQFILSSKKLLLSDSGFYLCAWSVRRLSTEAFFGQGTRLTVV.

The CDR3 coding sequence is TGTGCCAGCACCGGGGGGTTCTACAATGAGCAGTTCTTC. This codes for CASTGGFYNEQFF. The chain uses TRBV28 and TRBJ2-1; 7 bases are a match to TRBD2. The ends lost 7 bases at V and 3 bases at J; junction bases unmatched: 3. Germline CDR1 and CDR2: MDHEN and SYDVKM. This CDR3 contains 13 residues.

The rearrangement joins TRBV7-9 to TRBJ2-5; tentative D call: TRBD2 (6 bases). With 7 bases removed from V and 5 bases from J, the gap between germline ends came to 20 bases. This CDR3 contains 15 residues. Germline loops: CDR1 SEHNR, CDR2 FQNEAQ (reference sequence). The CDR3 sequence: CASKSGLLDRETQYF. The CDR3 DNA is TGTGCCAGCAAATCGGGACTCCTCGATCGCGAGACCCAGTACTTC.

V and J are TRBV7-2 and TRBJ1-1; D may be TRBD1 (5 bases). V was shortened by 2 bases and J by 1 base, with 8 bases between the two germline ends. CDR3 size: 14 residues. Germline V gene sequence: CDR1 SGHTA, CDR2 FQGNSA. This chain's CDR3 is CASSLLGQNTEAFF. The CDR3 nucleotides read TGTGCCAGCAGCTTACTCGGACAGAACACTGAAGCTTTCTTT.

This chain links TRBV7-9 with TRBJ1-6; D is unclear. The germline V gene encodes CDR1 SEHNR and CDR2 FQNEAQ (reference sequence). The CDR3 is 15 residues long. Trimming removed 4 bases from V and 7 bases from J, with 14 bases in between. The CDR3 DNA follows: TGTGCCAGCAGCTCCGGGATCGATTGGAATTCACCCCTCCACTTT. It translates to CASSSGIDWNSPLHF.

This clone was seen only once. The chain couples TRBV5-1 to TRBJ2-1, with 11 nucleotides matching TRBD2. Trimming took 4 bases from V and 2 from J; bases not matched to a gene: 2. The germline gives CDR1 SGHRS, CDR2 YFSETQ. The CDR3 length is 15 residues. This chain's CDR3 is CASSLLAGAYNEQFF. CDR3 DNA sequence: TGCGCCAGCAGCCTACTAGCGGGAGCCTACAATGAGCAGTTCTTC.

The gene calls are TRBV5-1 and TRBJ1-2, with a tentative D call TRBD1 (5 bases). Trimming removed 1 base from V and 1 base from J, with 8 bases in between. Germline V gene data show CDR1 as SGHRS and CDR2 as YFSETQ. The CDR3 is 14 amino acids. The CDR3 region is CASSLQGGNYGYTF. CDR3 in DNA: TGCGCCAGCAGCTTGCAGGGAGGTAACTATGGCTACACCTTC. The full variable domain, in which reference TRBV5-1 and TRBJ1-2 provide the parts outside the CDR3, is KAGVTQTPRYLIKTRGQQVTLSCSPISGHRSVSWYQQTPGQGLQFLFEYFSETQRNKGNFPGRFSGRQFSNSRSEMNVSTLELGDSALYLCASSLQGGNYGYTFGSGTRLTVV.

The chain is built from TRBV9 and TRBJ1-5; 8 bases match TRBD1. The CDR3 totals 16 residues. V was pared by 3 bases and J by 0 bases, with 5 bases of the junction left unmatched. CDR1 is SGDLS, CDR2 YYNGEE, per germline. The CDR3 reads CASSATGDYSNQPQHF. The CDR3 region has the DNA TGTGCCAGCAGCGCGACAGGGGATTATAGCAATCAGCCCCAGCATTTT. Based on the CDR3 plus reference TRBV9 and TRBJ1-5, the full variable domain is DSGVTQTPKHLITATGQRVTLRCSPRSGDLSVYWYQQSLDQGLQFLIQYYNGEERAKGNILERFSAQQFPDLHSELNLSSLELGDSALYFCASSATGDYSNQPQHFGDGTRLSIL.

The V and J genes are TRBV11-2 and TRBJ2-7; D not certain. CDR1 and CDR2 (germline): SGHAT, FQNNGV. Trimming removed 0 bases at V and 2 bases at J, with 8 bases between. The CDR3 has 14 residues. The CDR3 coding sequence is TGTGCCAGCAGCTTAGATTCCCGGGCCTACGAGCAGTACTTC. Its translation: CASSLDSRAYEQYF.